The T cell receptor (beta chain) described here comes from a study of CD8+ T cells in alopecia areata. The CDR3 covers 15 residues. V was cut by 6 bases and J by 1 base, with 13 bases left in between. Looked up from germline, CDR1 is MNHNY and CDR2 is SVGAGI (reference sequence). The sample's treatment: oral pan-JAK inhibitor, 5-10 mg twice daily. Sequencing templates came from extracted RNA that was reverse transcribed into cDNA. Profiled with immunoSEQ multiplex PCR; TCRdb holds only in-frame clones, not every one. The sample has roughly 230,000 clones, around two fifths seen once. This clone was picked up a small number of times.

The sample consisted of CD4+ T cells sorted from blood, taken around week 37, from a patient treated with tofacitinib. The TCR originated in a human donor with alopecia areata. The chain is built from TRBV6-6 and TRBJ1-5; a possible D gene is TRBD1 (5 bases). This chain's CDR3 is CASSSRENSNQPQHF. CDR3 nucleotides: TGTGCCAGCAGCTCCAGGGAGAACAGCAATCAGCCCCAGCATTTT.